This T cell receptor beta chain was captured in a study of shared clonotypes between healthy human individuals. Study at large: The composition of the donors was a couple of women and a few men aged 18 to 49.

At deep level, the assay was performed. Clones were read by immunoSEQ multiplex PCR, and TCRdb kept only the in-frame ones, dropping some. This sample has millions of clones, with around nine tenths found just once. CDR3 length: 13 amino acids. Germline V gene data show CDR1 as SQVTM and CDR2 as ANQGSEA. The V gene lost 4 bases and the J gene lost 0 bases, with 9 bases spanning the gap. Adults of Caucasian background living in Nashville, Tennessee made up all donors. A CD45RA+ naive subset and a CD45RA-negative memory subset were split from CD4+ cells. The receptor was isolated from a man aged 18 to 30 in good health. The rearrangement links TRBV29-1 to TRBJ1-1; tentative D call: TRBD1 (6 bases). The sample consisted of naive CD4+ T cells sorted from blood. Subset in this sample: CD45RA+ positively selected. CDR3 sequence: CSVVGQLNTEAFF. As DNA, the CDR3 is TGCAGCGTTGTCGGACAGTTGAACACTGAAGCTTTCTTT. Drawing the rest from reference TRBV29-1 and TRBJ1-1, the complete variable domain is SAVISQKPSRDICQRGTSLTIQCQVDSQVTMMFWYRQQPGQSLTLIATANQGSEATYESGFVIDKFPISRPNLTFSTLTVSNMSPEDSSIYLCSVVGQLNTEAFFGQGTRLTVV.